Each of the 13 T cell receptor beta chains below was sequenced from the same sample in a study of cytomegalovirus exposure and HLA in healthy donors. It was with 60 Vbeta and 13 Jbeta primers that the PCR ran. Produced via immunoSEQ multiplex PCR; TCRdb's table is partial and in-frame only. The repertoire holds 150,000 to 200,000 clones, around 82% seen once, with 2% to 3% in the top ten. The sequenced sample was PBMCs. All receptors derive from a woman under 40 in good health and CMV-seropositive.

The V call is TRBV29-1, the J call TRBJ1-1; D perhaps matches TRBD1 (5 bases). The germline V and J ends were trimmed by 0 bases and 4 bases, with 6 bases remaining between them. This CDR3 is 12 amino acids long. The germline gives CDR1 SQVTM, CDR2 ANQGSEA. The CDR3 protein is CSVEEGVTEAFF. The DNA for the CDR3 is TGCAGCGTTGAAGAAGGGGTCACTGAAGCTTTCTTT. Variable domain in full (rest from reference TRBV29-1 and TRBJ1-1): SAVISQKPSRDICQRGTSLTIQCQVDSQVTMMFWYRQQPGQSLTLIATANQGSEATYESGFVIDKFPISRPNLTFSTLTVSNMSPEDSSIYLCSVEEGVTEAFFGQGTRLTVV.

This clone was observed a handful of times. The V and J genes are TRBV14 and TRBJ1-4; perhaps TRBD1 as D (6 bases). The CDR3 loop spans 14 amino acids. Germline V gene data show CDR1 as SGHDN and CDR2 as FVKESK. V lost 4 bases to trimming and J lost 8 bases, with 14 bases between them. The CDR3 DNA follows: TGTGCCAGCAGCCCCGAAGGGGGTGGGGAAAAACTGTTTTTT. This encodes CASSPEGGGEKLFF.

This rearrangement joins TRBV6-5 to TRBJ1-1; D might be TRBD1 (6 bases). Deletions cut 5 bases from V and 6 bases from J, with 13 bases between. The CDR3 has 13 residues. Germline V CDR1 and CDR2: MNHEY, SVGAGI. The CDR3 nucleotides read TGTGCCAGCAGTAACCACAGGGCAGCTGAAGCTTTCTTT. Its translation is CASSNHRAAEAFF.

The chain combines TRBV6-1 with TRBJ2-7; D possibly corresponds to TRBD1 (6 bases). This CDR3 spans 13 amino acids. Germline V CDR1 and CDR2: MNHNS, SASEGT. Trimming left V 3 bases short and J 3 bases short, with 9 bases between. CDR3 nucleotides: TGTGCCAGCAGTGATTTACAGGGCTACGAGCAGTACTTC. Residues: CASSDLQGYEQYF.

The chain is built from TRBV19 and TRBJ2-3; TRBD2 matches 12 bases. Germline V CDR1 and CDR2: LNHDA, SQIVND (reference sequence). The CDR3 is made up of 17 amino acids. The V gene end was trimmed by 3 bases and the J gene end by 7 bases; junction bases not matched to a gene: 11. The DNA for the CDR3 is TGTGCCAGTAGTATTGGGGCTAGCGGGGGGGCTGTTTATACGCAGTATTTT. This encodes CASSIGASGGAVYTQYF.

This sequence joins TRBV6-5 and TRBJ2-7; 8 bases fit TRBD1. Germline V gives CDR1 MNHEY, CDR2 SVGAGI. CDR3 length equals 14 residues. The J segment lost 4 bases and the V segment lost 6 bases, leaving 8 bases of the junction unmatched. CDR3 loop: CASSSPGQAYEQYF. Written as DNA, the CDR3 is TGTGCCAGCAGCTCCCCGGGACAGGCGTACGAGCAGTACTTC.

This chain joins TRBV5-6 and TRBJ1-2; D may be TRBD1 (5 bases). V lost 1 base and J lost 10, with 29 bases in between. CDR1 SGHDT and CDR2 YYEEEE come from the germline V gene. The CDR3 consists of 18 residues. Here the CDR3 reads CASSLWSTGKSLRWVYTF. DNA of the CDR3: TGTGCCAGCAGCTTGTGGTCAACAGGAAAATCCCTTCGCTGGGTCTACACCTTC. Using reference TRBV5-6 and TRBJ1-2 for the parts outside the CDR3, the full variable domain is DAGVTQSPTHLIKTRGQQVTLRCSPKSGHDTVSWYQQALGQGPQFIFQYYEEEERQRGNFPDRFSGHQFPNYSSELNVNALLLGDSALYLCASSLWSTGKSLRWVYTFGSGTRLTVV.

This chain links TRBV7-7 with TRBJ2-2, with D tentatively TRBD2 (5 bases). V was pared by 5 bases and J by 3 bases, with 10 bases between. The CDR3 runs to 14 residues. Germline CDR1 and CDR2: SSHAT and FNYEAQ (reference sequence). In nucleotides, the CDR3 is TGTGCCAGCAGCGTACGGGGTGACACCGGGGAGCTGTTTTTT. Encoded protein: CASSVRGDTGELFF.

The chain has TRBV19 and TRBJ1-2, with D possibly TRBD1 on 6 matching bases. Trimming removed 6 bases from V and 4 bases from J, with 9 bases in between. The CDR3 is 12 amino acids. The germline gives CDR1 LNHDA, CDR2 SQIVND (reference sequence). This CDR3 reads CASSEQGYGYTF. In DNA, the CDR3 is TGTGCCAGTAGCGAACAGGGCTATGGCTACACCTTC.

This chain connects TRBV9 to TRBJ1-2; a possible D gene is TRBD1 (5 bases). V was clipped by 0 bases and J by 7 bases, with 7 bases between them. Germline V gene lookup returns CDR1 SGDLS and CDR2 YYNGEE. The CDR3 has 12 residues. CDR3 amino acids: CASSVARGGYTF. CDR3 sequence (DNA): TGTGCCAGCAGCGTAGCTAGGGGTGGCTACACCTTC.

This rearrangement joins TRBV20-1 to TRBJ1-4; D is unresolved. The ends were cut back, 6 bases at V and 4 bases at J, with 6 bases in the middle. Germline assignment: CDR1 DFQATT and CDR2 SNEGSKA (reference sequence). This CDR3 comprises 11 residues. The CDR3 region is CSAILNEKLFF. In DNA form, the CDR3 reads TGCAGTGCGATACTTAATGAAAAACTGTTTTTT.

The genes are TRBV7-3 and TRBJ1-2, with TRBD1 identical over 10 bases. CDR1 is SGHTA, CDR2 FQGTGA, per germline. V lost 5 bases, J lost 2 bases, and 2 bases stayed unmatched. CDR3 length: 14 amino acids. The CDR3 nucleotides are TGTGCCAGCAGCCGGGACAGGGGAAACTATGGCTACACCTTC. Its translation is CASSRDRGNYGYTF.

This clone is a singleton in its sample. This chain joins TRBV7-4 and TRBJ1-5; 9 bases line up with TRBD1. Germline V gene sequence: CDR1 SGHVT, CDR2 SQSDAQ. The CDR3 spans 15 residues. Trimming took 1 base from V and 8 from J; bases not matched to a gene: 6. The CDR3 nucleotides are TGTGCCAGCAGCTTAGTCCGGGACAGGGAAGAGCCCCAGCATTTT. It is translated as CASSLVRDREEPQHF.